The next 14 T cell receptor beta chains were all read from a single sample in a study of Ad26.COV2.S vaccination and SARS-CoV-2 variants. Treatment: 15 to 20 received Ad26.COV2.S at low or high dose, single or two shots; a few received placebo; per-sample allocation not given. Samples were taken on day 63 after the first vaccine or placebo injection. Clones were read by immunoSEQ multiplex PCR, and TCRdb kept only the in-frame ones, dropping some. The data contain 380,000 or so clones, about four fifths of them singletons. Sequences were derived from peripheral blood, sampled in a trial of Ad26.COV2.S vaccine versus placebo. The source of these receptors is a person between 18 and 60 years old who received the Ad26.COV2.S COVID-19 vaccine or a placebo.

This CDR3 is CASSVVWQPDIQYF. The CDR3 DNA follows: TGTGCCAGCAGCGTAGTGTGGCAGCCAGACATTCAGTACTTC. The rearrangement uses TRBV9 and TRBJ2-4; D call uncertain. The CDR3 contains 14 residues. CDR1 and CDR2 from the germline V gene are SGDLS and YYNGEE. Trimming removed 0 bases at V and 8 bases at J, with 12 bases between. Full variable domain (missing parts from reference TRBV9 and TRBJ2-4): DSGVTQTPKHLITATGQRVTLRCSPRSGDLSVYWYQQSLDQGLQFLIQYYNGEERAKGNILERFSAQQFPDLHSELNLSSLELGDSALYFCASSVVWQPDIQYFGAGTRLSVL.

The CDR3 sequence is CASSLGRAQGAFF. The CDR3 DNA reads TGTGCCAGCAGCTTAGGCCGTGCACAGGGAGCTTTCTTT. The chain uses TRBV7-2 and TRBJ1-1, with a tentative D call TRBD1 (6 bases). The germline CDR1 and CDR2 sequences are SGHTA and FQGNSA. V lost 1 base to trimming and J lost 10 bases, with 13 bases between them. The CDR3 is made up of 13 amino acids.

The genes are TRBV4-1 and TRBJ1-2; D unclear. Trimming took 0 bases from V and 7 from J, leaving 9 bases between them. CDR3 length: 13 residues. Germline V gives CDR1 MGHRA, CDR2 YSYEKL. The CDR3 loop is CASSQDQPFGYTF. For the CDR3, the DNA is TGCGCCAGCAGCCAAGATCAACCTTTTGGCTACACCTTC.

The chain uses TRBV7-9 and TRBJ2-1, with a weak D call TRBD1 (5 bases). This CDR3 is 14 amino acids long. Deletions cut 5 bases from V and 6 bases from J, with 14 bases between. Germline CDR1 reads SEHNR; CDR2 reads FQNEAQ (reference sequence). CDR3 in amino acids: CASSPQGRGNEQFF. CDR3 sequence (DNA): TGTGCCAGCAGCCCCCAGGGTAGAGGCAATGAGCAGTTCTTC.

This clone was seen ten or more times. This chain uses TRBV12-3 or TRBV12-4 with TRBJ2-5; 7 nucleotides agree with TRBD2. V dropped 10 bases and J dropped 2; count of bases not matched to a gene: 4. The CDR3 totals 12 residues. The CDR3: CATGLGQETQYF. As DNA, the CDR3 is TGTGCCACCGGACTAGGGCAAGAGACCCAGTACTTC.

CDR3 DNA: TGTGCCAGCAGCCCGACGGGCCCGACCTACGAGCAGTACTTC. It is translated as CASSPTGPTYEQYF. V usage is TRBV27 and J usage is TRBJ2-7; D not resolved. Trimming shortened V by 6 bases and J by 2 bases, and 14 bases separated the two germline ends. Germline lookup yields CDR1 MNHEY and CDR2 SMNVEV (reference sequence). This CDR3 comprises 14 residues.

CDR3: CASSIDLAGDIEQYF. In DNA form, the CDR3 reads TGTGCCAGTAGTATAGATTTAGCGGGAGATATCGAGCAGTACTTC. This chain uses TRBV19 with TRBJ2-7, with 9 positions matching TRBD2. CDR3 length: 15 residues. V lost 0 bases, J lost 6 bases, and 6 bases stayed unmatched. Germline V lookup: CDR1 LNHDA, CDR2 SQIVND (reference sequence).

The chain is built from TRBV5-1 and TRBJ2-7; D is perhaps TRBD1 (6 bases). CDR1 and CDR2 (germline): SGHRS, YFSETQ. The CDR3 has 12 residues. V was cut by 4 bases and J by 3 bases, with 8 bases left in between. CDR3 residues: CASSVTGYEQYF. The DNA of the CDR3 is TGCGCCAGCAGCGTGACAGGCTACGAGCAGTACTTC.

This chain links TRBV4-3 with TRBJ2-3, with a possible D match to TRBD2 (5 bases). Trimming stripped 3 bases from V and 0 bases from J, with 16 bases between. The CDR3 is 17 amino acids. The germline CDR1 and CDR2 sequences are LGHNA and YSLEER. The CDR3 protein is CASSQTQLGSSTDTQYF. The CDR3 DNA is TGCGCCAGCAGCCAGACCCAATTGGGGAGTAGCACAGATACGCAGTATTTT.

This clone came up a few times. J is TRBJ2-1 and V is TRBV6-4; no clear D. Germline CDR1 MRHNA, CDR2 SNTAGT. The V and J ends lost 2 bases and 12 bases respectively, with 11 bases between them. The CDR3 is made up of 12 amino acids. This CDR3 reads CASSDGPRGQFF. The CDR3 DNA follows: TGTGCCAGCAGTGACGGACCTCGCGGGCAGTTCTTC.

This chain joins TRBV3-1 (or the pseudogene TRBV3-2) and TRBJ2-4; 12 nucleotides agree with TRBD2. After removal of 1 base from V and 9 bases from J, the junction contained 7 bases not matched to a gene. Germline CDR1 is LGHDT and CDR2 is YNNKEL (reference sequence). The CDR3 length is 16 residues. As DNA, the CDR3 is TGTGCCAGCAGCCAAGGTCTAGCGGGAGGGCGAAGCATTCAGTACTTC. Its protein product is CASSQGLAGGRSIQYF.

J is TRBJ2-3 and V is TRBV19, with 11 bases fitting TRBD2. Germline V gene data show CDR1 as LNHDA and CDR2 as SQIVND (reference sequence). CDR3 length equals 16 residues. The trim removed 4 bases at V and 2 bases at J, leaving 5 bases unmatched. DNA of the CDR3: TGTGCCAGTAGTACTCTAGCGGGGGGCCCCACAGATACGCAGTATTTT. It yields the protein CASSTLAGGPTDTQYF.

For the CDR3, the DNA is TGTGCCAGTAGTCCTCGCCGGGGTCGGTCCTACGAGCAGTACTTC. This codes for CASSPRRGRSYEQYF. The chain recombines TRBV19 with TRBJ2-7; D may be TRBD2 (5 bases). The germline CDR1 and CDR2 sequences are LNHDA and SQIVND (reference sequence). Trimming pared 5 bases from V and 1 base from J, leaving 15 bases between. The CDR3 runs to 15 residues.

This chain uses TRBV27 with TRBJ2-7, with D possibly matching TRBD1 (5 bases). Germline V gene lookup returns CDR1 MNHEY and CDR2 SMNVEV (reference sequence). Trimming removed 5 bases at V and 2 bases at J, with 7 bases between. This CDR3 is 12 amino acids long. The CDR3 here is CASSGAAYEQYF. As DNA, the CDR3 is TGTGCCAGCAGTGGGGCAGCCTACGAGCAGTACTTC.